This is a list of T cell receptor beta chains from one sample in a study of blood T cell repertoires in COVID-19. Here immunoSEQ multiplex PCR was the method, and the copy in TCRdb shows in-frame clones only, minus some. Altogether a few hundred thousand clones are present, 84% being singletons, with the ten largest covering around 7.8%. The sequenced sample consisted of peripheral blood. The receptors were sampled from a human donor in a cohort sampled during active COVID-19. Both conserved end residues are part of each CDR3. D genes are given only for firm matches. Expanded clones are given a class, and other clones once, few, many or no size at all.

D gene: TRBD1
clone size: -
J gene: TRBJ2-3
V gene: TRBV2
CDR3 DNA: TGTGCCAGCAGCTTACAGGGGGCGCCGGATACGCAGTATTTT
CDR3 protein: CASSLQGAPDTQYF

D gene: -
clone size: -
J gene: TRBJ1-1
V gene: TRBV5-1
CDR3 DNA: TGCGCCAGCAGCTTATCCGTTATGAACACTGAAGCTTTCTTT
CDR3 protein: CASSLSVMNTEAFF

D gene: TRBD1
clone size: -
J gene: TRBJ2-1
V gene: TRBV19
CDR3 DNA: TGTGCCAGTAGGGGACAGGGGCTTTACAATGAGCAGTTCTTC
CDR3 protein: CASRGQGLYNEQFF

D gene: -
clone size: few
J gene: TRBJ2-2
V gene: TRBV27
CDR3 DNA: TGTGCCAGCAGTTTATGGGCGGGTGGGGGGACCGGGGAGCTGTTTTTT
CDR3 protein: CASSLWAGGGTGELFF

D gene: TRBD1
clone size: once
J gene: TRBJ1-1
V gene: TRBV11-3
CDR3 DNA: TGTGCCAGCAGCCTGACAGGGCGGGCTGAAGCTTTCTTT
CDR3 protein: CASSLTGRAEAFF

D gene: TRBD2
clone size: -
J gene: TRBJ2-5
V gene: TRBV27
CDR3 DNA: TGTGCCAGCAGTTATGCGGGGGGAGGGGAGACCCAGTACTTC
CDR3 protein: CASSYAGGGETQYF

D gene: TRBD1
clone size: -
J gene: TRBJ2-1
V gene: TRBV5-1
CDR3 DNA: TGCGCCAGCAGCACTACCGGGACAGGATACAACTACAATGAGCAGTTCTTC
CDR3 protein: CASSTTGTGYNYNEQFF

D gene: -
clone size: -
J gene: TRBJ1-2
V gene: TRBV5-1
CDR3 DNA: TGCGCCAGCAGCTTGGACGGTCGGCGAGACACTGGCTACACCTTC
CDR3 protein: CASSLDGRRDTGYTF

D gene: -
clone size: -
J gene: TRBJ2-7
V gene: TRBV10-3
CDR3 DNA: TGTGCCATCAGTGAGAGGCAGGACTACGAGCAGTACTTC
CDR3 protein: CAISERQDYEQYF

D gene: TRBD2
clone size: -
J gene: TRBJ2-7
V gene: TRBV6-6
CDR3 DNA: TGTGCCAGCAGTCCATCGGGGGGGGCTACCAACGAGCAGTACTTC
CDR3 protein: CASSPSGGATNEQYF

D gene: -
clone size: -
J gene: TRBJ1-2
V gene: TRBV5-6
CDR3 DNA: TGTGCCAGCAGCTTGGAGGAGATTAACTATGGCTACACCTTC
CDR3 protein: CASSLEEINYGYTF

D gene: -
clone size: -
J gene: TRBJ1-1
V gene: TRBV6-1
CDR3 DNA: TGTGCCAGCAGTGAAGGGCTCCTTAGGGGTCGCACTGAAGCTTTCTTT
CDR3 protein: CASSEGLLRGRTEAFF

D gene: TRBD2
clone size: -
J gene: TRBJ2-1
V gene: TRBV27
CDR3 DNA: TGTGCCAGCAGTTCTCTACGGGCGGGAGGGCCTGATGAGCAGTTCTTC
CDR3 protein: CASSSLRAGGPDEQFF

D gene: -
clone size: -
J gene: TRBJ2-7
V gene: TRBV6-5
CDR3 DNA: TGTGCCAGCAAGGACGGGAGCTCCTACGAGCAGTACTTC
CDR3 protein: CASKDGSSYEQYF

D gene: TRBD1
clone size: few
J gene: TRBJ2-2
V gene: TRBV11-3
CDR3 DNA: TGTGCCAGCAGCTTTGACAGGGGGCTGACCGGGGAGCTGTTTTTT
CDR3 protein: CASSFDRGLTGELFF

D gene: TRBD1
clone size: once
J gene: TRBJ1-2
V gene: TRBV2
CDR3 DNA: TGTGCCAGCAGTGAAGCGGGCAGGGGGGCCCTAAACTATGGCTACACCTTC
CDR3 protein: CASSEAGRGALNYGYTF

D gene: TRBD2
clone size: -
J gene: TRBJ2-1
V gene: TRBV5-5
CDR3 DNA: TGTGCCAGCAGCTTGCTAGCGGGAGTAGGGTACAATGAGCAGTTCTTC
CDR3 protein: CASSLLAGVGYNEQFF

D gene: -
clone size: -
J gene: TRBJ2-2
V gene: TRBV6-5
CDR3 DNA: TGTGCCAGCAGCCCGGGACATCTAACCGGGGAGCTGTTTTTT
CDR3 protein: CASSPGHLTGELFF

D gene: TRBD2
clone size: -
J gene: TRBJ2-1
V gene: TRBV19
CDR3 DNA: TGTGCCAGTAGTATGGGCGGGGGCTCCTACAATGAGCAGTTCTTC
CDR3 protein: CASSMGGGSYNEQFF

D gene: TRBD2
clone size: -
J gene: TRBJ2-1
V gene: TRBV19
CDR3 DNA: TGTGCCAGTAGTATACCTAAGGGACTAAACAATGAGCAGTTCTTC
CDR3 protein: CASSIPKGLNNEQFF

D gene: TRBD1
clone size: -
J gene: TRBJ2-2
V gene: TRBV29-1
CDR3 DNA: TGCAGCACTCGACAGGGCACCGGGGAGCTGTTTTTT
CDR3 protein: CSTRQGTGELFF

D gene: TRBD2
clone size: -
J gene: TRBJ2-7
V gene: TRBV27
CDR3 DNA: TGTGCCAGCAGTTCCCCGCAGCGGGGGACCTACGAGCAGTACTTC
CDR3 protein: CASSSPQRGTYEQYF

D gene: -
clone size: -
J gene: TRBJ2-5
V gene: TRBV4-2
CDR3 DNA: TGTGCCAGCAGCCAAGAATTGGCAGGGCAAGAGACCCAGTACTTC
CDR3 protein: CASSQELAGQETQYF

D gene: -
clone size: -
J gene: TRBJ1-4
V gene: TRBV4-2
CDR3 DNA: TGTGCCAGCAGCCAAGACAGGGGCAATGAAAAACTGTTTTTT
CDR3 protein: CASSQDRGNEKLFF

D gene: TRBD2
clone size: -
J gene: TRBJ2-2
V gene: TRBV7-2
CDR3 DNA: TGTGCCAGCAGCCCGGCGCGGGGGGGAACCGGGGAGCTGTTTTTT
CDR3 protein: CASSPARGGTGELFF

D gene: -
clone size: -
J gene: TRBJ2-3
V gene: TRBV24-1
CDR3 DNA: TGTGCCACCAGTGGCAGGGGTCTTAGCACAGATACGCAGTATTTT
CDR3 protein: CATSGRGLSTDTQYF

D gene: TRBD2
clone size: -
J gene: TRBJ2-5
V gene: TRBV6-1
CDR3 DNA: TGTGCCAGCAGTGTCCTAGCGGGGGGCCCCCAAGAGACCCAGTACTTC
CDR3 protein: CASSVLAGGPQETQYF

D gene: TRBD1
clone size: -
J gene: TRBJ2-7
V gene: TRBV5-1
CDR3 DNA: TGCGCCAGCGTCGGACAGGGAAGAGAGCAGTACTTC
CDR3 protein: CASVGQGREQYF

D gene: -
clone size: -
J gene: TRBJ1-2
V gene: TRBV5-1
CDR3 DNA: TGCGCCAGCAGTCAAGACACGAGGGCTGATGGCTACACCTTC
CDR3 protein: CASSQDTRADGYTF

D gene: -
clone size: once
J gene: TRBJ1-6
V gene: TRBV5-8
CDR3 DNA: TGTGCCAGCAGCTTTTACAGGACAGCTTTTAATTCACCCCTCCACTTT
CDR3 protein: CASSFYRTAFNSPLHF

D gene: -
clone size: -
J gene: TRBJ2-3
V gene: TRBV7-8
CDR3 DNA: TGTGCCAGCAGCCCGAAGGTTCTAGCCCCGGGAGATACGCAGTATTTT
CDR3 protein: CASSPKVLAPGDTQYF

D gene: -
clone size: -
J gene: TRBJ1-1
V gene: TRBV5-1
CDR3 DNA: TGCGCCAGCAGCTTGGACGGACGGGAGACTGAAGCTTTCTTT
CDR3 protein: CASSLDGRETEAFF

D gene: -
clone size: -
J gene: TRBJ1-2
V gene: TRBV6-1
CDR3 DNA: TGTGCCAGCAGCAGACTCCAGGGAAACTATGGCTACACCTTC
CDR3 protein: CASSRLQGNYGYTF

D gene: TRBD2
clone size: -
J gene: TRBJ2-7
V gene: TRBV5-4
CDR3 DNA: TGTGCCAGCAGCTTCACTAGCGGGAGCGCCTACGAGCAGTACTTC
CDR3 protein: CASSFTSGSAYEQYF

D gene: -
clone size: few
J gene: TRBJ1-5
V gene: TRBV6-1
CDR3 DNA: TGTGCCAGCAGTGAAGCGCAGGGCTGGCAGCCCCAGCATTTT
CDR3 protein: CASSEAQGWQPQHF

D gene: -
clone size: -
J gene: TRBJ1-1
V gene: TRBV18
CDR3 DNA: TGTGCCAGCTCGACAAACACTGAAGCTTTCTTT
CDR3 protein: CASSTNTEAFF

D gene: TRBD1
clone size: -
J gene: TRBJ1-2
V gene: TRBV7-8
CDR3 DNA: TGTGCCAGCAGCTTAATAGGACAGGGGGATAATGGCTACACCTTC
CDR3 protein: CASSLIGQGDNGYTF

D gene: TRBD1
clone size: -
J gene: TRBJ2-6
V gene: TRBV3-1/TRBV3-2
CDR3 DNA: TGTGCCAGCAGCCCGACAGGGGTTGGGGCCAACGTCCTGACTTTC
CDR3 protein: CASSPTGVGANVLTF

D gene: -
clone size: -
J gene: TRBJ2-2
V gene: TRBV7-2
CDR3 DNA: TGTGCCAGCAGCTTAGGGGCGGGAAACACCGGGGAGCTGTTTTTT
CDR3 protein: CASSLGAGNTGELFF

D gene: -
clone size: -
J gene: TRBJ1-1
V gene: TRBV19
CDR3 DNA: TGTGCCAGTAGAAATACCGGGGGGGCAACGAACACTGAAGCTTTCTTT
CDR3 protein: CASRNTGGATNTEAFF

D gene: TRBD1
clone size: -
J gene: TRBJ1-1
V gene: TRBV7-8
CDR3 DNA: TGTGCCACTCGGACAGGGAGGAACACTGAAGCTTTCTTT
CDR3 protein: CATRTGRNTEAFF

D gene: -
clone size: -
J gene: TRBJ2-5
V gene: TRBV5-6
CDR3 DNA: TGTGCCAGCAGCTTGGTAGGCGGGGACGCAGGTGGGACCCAGTACTTC
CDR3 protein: CASSLVGGDAGGTQYF

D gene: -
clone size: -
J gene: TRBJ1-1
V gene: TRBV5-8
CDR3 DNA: TGTGCCAGCCCGTCGGGGGGTAGACACAGCAGTAACACTGAAGCTTTCTTT
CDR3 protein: CASPSGGRHSSNTEAFF

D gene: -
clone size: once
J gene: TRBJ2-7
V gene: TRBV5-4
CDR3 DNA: TGTGCCAGCAGCTTCGGAGGGGGCGCATACGAGCAGTACTTC
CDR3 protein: CASSFGGGAYEQYF

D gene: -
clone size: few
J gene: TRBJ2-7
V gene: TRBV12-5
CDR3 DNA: TGTGCTAGTGGTTTGCCTGCGGGGCACTATTACGAGCAGTACTTC
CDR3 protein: CASGLPAGHYYEQYF

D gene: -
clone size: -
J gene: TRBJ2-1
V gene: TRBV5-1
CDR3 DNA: TGCGCCAGCAGCTTGGTGCGGGTCTCCTACAATGAGCAGTTCTTC
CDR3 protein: CASSLVRVSYNEQFF

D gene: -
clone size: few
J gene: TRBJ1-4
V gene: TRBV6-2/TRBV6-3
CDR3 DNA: TGTGCCAGCAGCAGAGGGAGCAGTGAAAAACTGTTTTTT
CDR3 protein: CASSRGSSEKLFF

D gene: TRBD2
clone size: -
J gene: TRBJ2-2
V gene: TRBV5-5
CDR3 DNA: TGTGCCAGCAGCTTGGAGGCGGGAGTACAAACCGGGGAGCTGTTTTTT
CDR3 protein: CASSLEAGVQTGELFF

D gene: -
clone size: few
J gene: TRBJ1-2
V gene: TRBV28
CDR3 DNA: TGTGCCAGCAGTTCTATGCTCACTTATGGCTACACCTTC
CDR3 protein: CASSSMLTYGYTF

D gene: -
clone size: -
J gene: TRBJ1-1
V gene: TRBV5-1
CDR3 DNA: TGCGCCAGCAGCTACCGGGGAGGAACTGAAGCTTTCTTT
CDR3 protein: CASSYRGGTEAFF

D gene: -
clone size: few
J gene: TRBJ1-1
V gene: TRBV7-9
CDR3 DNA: TGTGCCAGCAGCTTAGCAACCGGGACAATCCTGAACACTGAAGCTTTCTTT
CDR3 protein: CASSLATGTILNTEAFF

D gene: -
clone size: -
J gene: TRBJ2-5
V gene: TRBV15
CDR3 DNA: TGTGCCACCAGCAGAGGGACAGCAAAAGAGACCCAGTACTTC
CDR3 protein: CATSRGTAKETQYF

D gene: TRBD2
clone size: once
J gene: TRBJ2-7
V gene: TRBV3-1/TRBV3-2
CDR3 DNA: TGTGCCAGCAGCCAAGGACTAGCGGGGGGGCCCGAGCAGTACTTC
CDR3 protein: CASSQGLAGGPEQYF

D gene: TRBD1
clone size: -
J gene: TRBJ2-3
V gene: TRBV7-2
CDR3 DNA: TGTGCCAGCAGTGACAGGGGCCTCGAGGGCACAGATACGCAGTATTTT
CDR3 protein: CASSDRGLEGTDTQYF

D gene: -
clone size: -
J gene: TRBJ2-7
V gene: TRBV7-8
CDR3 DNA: TGTGCCAGCAGCTTAGCGGTTGCACAGGTTATCTCCTACGAGCAGTACTTC
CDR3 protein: CASSLAVAQVISYEQYF

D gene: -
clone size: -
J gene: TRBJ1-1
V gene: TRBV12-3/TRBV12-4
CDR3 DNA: TGTGCCAGCAGAAGAACTCCGAACACTGAAGCTTTCTTT
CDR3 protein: CASRRTPNTEAFF

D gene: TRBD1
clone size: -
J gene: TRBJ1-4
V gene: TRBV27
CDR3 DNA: TGTGCCAGCAGTCCCCCGGGACAGGAGATTGAAAAACTGTTTTTT
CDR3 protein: CASSPPGQEIEKLFF

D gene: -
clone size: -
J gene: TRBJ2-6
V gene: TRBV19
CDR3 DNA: TGTGCCAGTAGTATATCGCAGGGGAGCTCTGGGGCCAACGTCCTGACTTTC
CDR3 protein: CASSISQGSSGANVLTF